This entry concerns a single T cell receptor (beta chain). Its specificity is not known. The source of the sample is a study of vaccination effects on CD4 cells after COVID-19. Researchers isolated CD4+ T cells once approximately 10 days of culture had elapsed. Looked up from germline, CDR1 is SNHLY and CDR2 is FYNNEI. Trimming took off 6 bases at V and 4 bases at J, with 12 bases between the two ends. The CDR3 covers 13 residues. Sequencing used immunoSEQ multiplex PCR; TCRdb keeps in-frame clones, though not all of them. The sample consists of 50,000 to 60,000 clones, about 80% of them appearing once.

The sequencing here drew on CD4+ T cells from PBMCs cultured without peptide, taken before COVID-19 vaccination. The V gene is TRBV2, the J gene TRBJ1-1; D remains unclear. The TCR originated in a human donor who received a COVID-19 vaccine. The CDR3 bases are TGTGCCAGCAGGGTTACATCGAGCACTGAAGCTTTCTTT. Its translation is CASRVTSSTEAFF. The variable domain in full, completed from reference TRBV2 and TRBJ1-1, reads EPEVTQTPSHQVTQMGQEVILRCVPISNHLYFYWYRQILGQKVEFLVSFYNNEISEKSEIFDDQFSVERPDGSNFTLKIRSTKLEDSAMYFCASRVTSSTEAFFGQGTRLTVV.